These 22 T cell receptor beta chains came from one sample sequenced in a study of blood T cell repertoires in COVID-19. Some clones are missing from TCRdb's copy, which holds only in-frame ones; the method was immunoSEQ multiplex PCR. The sample consists of some 140,000 clones, about four fifths of them appearing once. The sequencing sample was made of peripheral blood. The receptors stem from a woman in her sixties or seventies with acute or convalescent COVID-19.

The chain is built from TRBV15 and TRBJ2-1; 7 positions agree with TRBD1. Germline values: CDR1 LNHNV, CDR2 YYDKDF (reference sequence). With V trimmed by 1 base and J by 1 base, 1 base remained unmatched. The CDR3 is 15 residues long. CDR3 bases: TGTGCCACCAGCAGAGCGGGACAGTCCTACAATGAGCAGTTCTTC. Encoded protein: CATSRAGQSYNEQFF.

This clone was seen more than once but under ten times. The J gene is TRBJ1-2, the V gene TRBV5-4; D is perhaps TRBD1 (5 bases). Trimming took off 0 bases at V and 4 bases at J, with 13 bases between the two ends. Germline CDR1 reads SGHNT; CDR2 reads YYREEE (reference sequence). The CDR3 has 15 amino acids. CDR3 bases: TGTGCCAGCAGCTTGGAGGTGGACAACCCCTATGGCTACACCTTC. Translated, it gives CASSLEVDNPYGYTF.

This chain connects TRBV27 to TRBJ2-3; weak D call: TRBD2 (5 bases). Germline V CDR1 and CDR2: MNHEY, SMNVEV (reference sequence). The V gene lost 8 bases and the J gene lost 2 bases, with 11 bases spanning the gap. The CDR3 runs to 13 residues. CDR3 DNA sequence: TGTGCCAGCCAGGACTTGGTCACAGATACGCAGTATTTT. Its translation is CASQDLVTDTQYF.

This clone has only a few counts. The V and J genes are TRBV6-5 and TRBJ2-2, with TRBD1 matching 7 bases. CDR1 MNHEY and CDR2 SVGAGI come from the germline V gene. V gave up 2 bases and J gave up 4 bases; unmatched junction bases: 7. The CDR3 is made up of 16 amino acids. Here the CDR3 reads CASSYHRGPSTGELFF. CDR3 coding DNA: TGTGCCAGCAGTTACCACAGGGGACCGAGCACCGGGGAGCTGTTTTTT.

This chain uses TRBV19 with TRBJ1-5, with D possibly being TRBD1 (5 bases). Trimming removed 5 bases at V and 7 bases at J, with 21 bases between. CDR3 size: 16 residues. Germline V gives CDR1 LNHDA, CDR2 SQIVND (reference sequence). In DNA form, the CDR3 reads TGTGCCAGTAGTGTTGGAGTCACAGGATCTGGACAGCCCCAGCATTTT. Translated: CASSVGVTGSGQPQHF.

The J gene is TRBJ1-1, the V gene TRBV28; no clear D. The CDR3 covers 14 residues. Germline V lookup: CDR1 MDHEN, CDR2 SYDVKM. The V gene lost 5 bases and the J gene lost 5 bases, with 15 bases spanning the gap. CDR3 sequence: CASSPPSTGTEAFF. Here the CDR3 DNA reads TGTGCCAGCAGTCCACCATCGACGGGGACTGAAGCTTTCTTT.

This clone showed up just once. The genes are TRBV29-1 and TRBJ2-7, with a tentative D call TRBD1 (5 bases). The germline V and J ends were trimmed by 3 bases and 2 bases, with 14 bases remaining between them. The CDR3 covers 14 residues. The V gene's germline CDR1 is SQVTM and CDR2 ANQGSEA. CDR3 DNA sequence: TGCAGCGTTGAGAGGCAGGGAATGCCCTACGAGCAGTACTTC. This sequence encodes CSVERQGMPYEQYF.

This clone has just a few counts. Within the sample, other DNA sequences also encode this same CDR3. The V gene is TRBV5-6, the J gene TRBJ1-6; D not certain. The V and J ends lost 2 bases and 0 bases respectively, with 6 bases between them. The CDR3 covers 15 residues. Germline V lookup: CDR1 SGHDT, CDR2 YYEEEE. The CDR3: CASSFGSSYNSPLHF. CDR3 coding DNA: TGTGCCAGCAGCTTTGGGAGCTCCTATAATTCACCCCTCCACTTT.

The chain combines TRBV28 with TRBJ1-3, with 7 nucleotides matching TRBD1. The CDR3 is made up of 13 amino acids. Trimming took 6 bases from V and 4 from J; bases not matched to a gene: 3. CDR1 is MDHEN and CDR2 is SYDVKM in the germline V gene. The CDR3 nucleotides read TGTGCCAGCAGGAGGACAGGAGGAAACACCATATATTTT. As protein: CASRRTGGNTIYF.

The rearrangement links TRBV27 to TRBJ1-3, with 7 bases that match TRBD1. V was pared by 2 bases and J by 2 bases, with 9 bases of the junction left unmatched. There are 17 residues in the CDR3. Germline loops: CDR1 MNHEY, CDR2 SMNVEV (reference sequence). CDR3 DNA: TGTGCCAGCAGTTTACCCTTGCCCCAGGGGGCTGGAAACACCATATATTTT. This translates into CASSLPLPQGAGNTIYF.

The chain combines TRBV10-2 with TRBJ2-5; the match to TRBD1 covers 11 bases. CDR1 WSHSY and CDR2 SAAADI come from the germline V gene. There are 16 residues in the CDR3. V lost 2 bases to trimming and J lost 5 bases; unmatched junction nucleotides: 7. The DNA of the CDR3 is TGCGCCAGCAGTGAGCCCGGACAGGGGGCCGGGGAGACCCAGTACTTC. This codes for CASSEPGQGAGETQYF.

The gene calls are TRBV5-1 and TRBJ1-5, with D possibly being TRBD1 (6 bases). Trimming took 4 bases from V and 0 from J, leaving 14 bases between them. Germline CDR1 SGHRS, CDR2 YFSETQ. This CDR3 is built from 16 residues. The CDR3 sequence: CASSPSGATSNQPQHF. The CDR3 DNA follows: TGCGCCAGCAGCCCGTCAGGGGCCACTAGCAATCAGCCCCAGCATTTT.

This clone has more than one count but fewer than ten. The rearrangement links TRBV7-9 to TRBJ1-2, with TRBD1 matching over 9 bases. The CDR3 sequence is 16 residues long. CDR1 SEHNR and CDR2 FQNEAQ come from the germline V gene (reference sequence). Unmatched junction bases numbered 9, after V lost 1 base and J lost 6 bases. The CDR3 nucleotides are TGTGCCAGCAGCTTAGACGGGGACAGGGCTCTAGATGGCTACACCTTC. Its protein product is CASSLDGDRALDGYTF.

The sample holds a few counts of this clone. The V and J genes are TRBV5-1 and TRBJ1-3; no clear D gene. This CDR3 contains 14 residues. Trimming stripped 1 base from V and 0 bases from J, with 5 bases between. From germline, CDR1 is SGHRS and CDR2 YFSETQ. The CDR3 nucleotides read TGCGCCAGCAGCTTGACAAGCTCTGGAAACACCATATATTTT. This sequence encodes CASSLTSSGNTIYF.

V is TRBV3-1 (or the pseudogene TRBV3-2) and J is TRBJ2-1; TRBD1 aligns across 9 bases. Germline V gene lookup returns CDR1 LGHDT and CDR2 YNNKEL (reference sequence). V dropped 3 bases and J dropped 1; count of bases not matched to a gene: 1. The CDR3 is 15 amino acids. For the CDR3, the DNA is TGTGCCAGCAGCCAGACAGGGGGATCCTACAATGAGCAGTTCTTC. Translated: CASSQTGGSYNEQFF.

For this clone: The same CDR3 is also encoded by other DNA sequences in this sample. This sequence joins TRBV18 and TRBJ1-2; D is undetermined. Deletions cut 3 bases from V and 8 bases from J, with 10 bases between. Germline lookup yields CDR1 KGHSH and CDR2 LQKENI. There are 12 residues in the CDR3. This CDR3 reads CASSPPGGGYTF. CDR3 coding DNA: TGTGCCAGCTCACCGCCTGGTGGCGGCTACACCTTC.

This clone has more than one count but fewer than ten. The rearrangement links TRBV5-6 to TRBJ1-1, with 8 bases matching TRBD1. Germline CDR1 and CDR2: SGHDT and YYEEEE. V shed 4 bases and J 10 bases; nucleotides not matched to a gene: 9. This CDR3 spans 13 amino acids. This chain's CDR3 is CASSHEDRAGAFF. The CDR3 nucleotides read TGTGCCAGCAGCCACGAGGACAGGGCAGGAGCTTTCTTT.

The V gene is TRBV18, the J gene TRBJ2-3; maybe TRBD1 (5 bases). V was shortened by 5 bases and J by 4 bases, with 13 bases between the two germline ends. Germline lookup yields CDR1 KGHSH and CDR2 LQKENI. The CDR3 totals 14 residues. Here the CDR3 reads CASSTTDFADTQYF. Written as DNA, the CDR3 is TGTGCCAGCTCAACGACAGATTTCGCAGATACGCAGTATTTT.

The chain uses TRBV27 and TRBJ2-7, with 7 nucleotides matching TRBD1. The CDR3 covers 14 residues. V was clipped by 4 bases and J by 2 bases; unmatched bases: 5. The germline gives CDR1 MNHEY, CDR2 SMNVEV (reference sequence). The CDR3 loop is CASSSLGQPYEQYV. CDR3 DNA sequence: TGTGCCAGCAGTTCCCTGGGACAGCCCTACGAGCAGTACGTC.

This clone was counted once. CDR3 protein: CASSKRTGRNTEAFF. CDR3 DNA: TGCGCCAGCAGCAAAAGGACAGGCAGGAACACTGAAGCTTTCTTT. The V call is TRBV5-1, the J call TRBJ1-1; 7 bases agree with TRBD1. The CDR3 has 15 residues. The V and J ends lost 4 bases and 1 base, in that order; junction bases with no gene match: 7. In germline, CDR1 is SGHRS, CDR2 YFSETQ.

The genes are TRBV19 and TRBJ1-2; 10 nucleotides agree with TRBD1. The germline V gene has CDR1 LNHDA and CDR2 SQIVND (reference sequence). The CDR3 spans 18 residues. J was trimmed by 0 bases and V by 1 base; bases with no gene match: 8. CDR3 nucleotides: TGTGCCAGTAGTATAGGGAGACAGGGGGCGTCGGCTAACTATGGCTACACCTTC. Its translation is CASSIGRQGASANYGYTF.

The chain carries TRBV6-1 and TRBJ2-1, with 11 nucleotides matching TRBD2. CDR1 is MNHNS and CDR2 is SASEGT in the germline V gene. V dropped 3 bases and J dropped 7; count of bases not matched to a gene: 5. This CDR3 has 15 residues. The CDR3 here is CASSDLAGGWNEQFF. Written as DNA, the CDR3 is TGTGCCAGCAGTGATCTAGCGGGGGGCTGGAATGAGCAGTTCTTC.